The 5 T cell receptor beta chains listed next were all sequenced from one sample in a study of B cell selection in AIRE deficiency (dated by TCRdb to between 2018 and 2020). Library preparation was by the immunoSEQ multiplex PCR assay. Sourced from immuneACCESS, this table was stored by TCRdb with only in-frame sequences that have V and J called. A share of the clones is absent; for the studies checked, an unresolved V gene accounts for under half, and the remainder has no known explanation. The sample records about 21,000 clones, roughly 93% of which are singletons. The ten largest clones take up roughly 2% of the sample. Regulatory T cells were sorted as cells that were CD4+CD25hiCD127low/negative. Material: Tregs sorted from PBMCs. The receptors were gathered from a human donor with AIRE deficiency.

The chain links TRBV30 to TRBJ2-3; D gene uncertain. This CDR3 comprises 12 residues. Trimming removed 4 bases from V and 5 bases from J, with 10 bases in between. Germline lookup yields CDR1 GTSNPN and CDR2 SVGIG (reference sequence). The CDR3 sequence: CAWTLTVDTQYF. As DNA, the CDR3 is TGTGCCTGGACGTTAACGGTAGATACGCAGTATTTT.

This chain joins TRBV29-1 and TRBJ2-7; 10 bases are a match to TRBD1. The CDR3 is 17 residues long. With V trimmed by 1 base and J by 4 bases, 13 bases remained unmatched. Germline V lookup: CDR1 SQVTM, CDR2 ANQGSEA. The CDR3 coding sequence is TGCAGCGTTGAAGGCGACACCCCGGGACAGGGGCTTTACGAGCAGTACTTC. Amino acids: CSVEGDTPGQGLYEQYF.

The chain recombines TRBV29-1 with TRBJ1-4; D is unresolved. CDR1 and CDR2 from the germline V gene are SQVTM and ANQGSEA. This CDR3 comprises 11 residues. V lost 6 bases and J 5 bases, leaving 7 bases between the germline ends. The CDR3 sequence is CSVGRNEKLFF. The CDR3 DNA reads TGCAGCGTCGGTAGGAATGAAAAACTGTTTTTT.

The chain is built from TRBV11-3 and TRBJ2-7, with 9 bases matching TRBD2. The CDR3 has 14 residues. Germline V lookup: CDR1 SGHNT, CDR2 YENEEA. J gave up 11 bases and V 5 bases, and 13 bases lay outside the gene matches. The CDR3 bases are TGTGCCAGCAGCCCGTCGGGTAGCGGGAGTTTAGAGTACTTC. This sequence encodes CASSPSGSGSLEYF.

The rearrangement uses TRBV11-3 and TRBJ2-1, with a tentative D call TRBD2 (6 bases). The V gene's germline CDR1 is SGHNT and CDR2 YENEEA. CDR3 length: 15 residues. The V and J ends lost 5 bases and 4 bases respectively, with 15 bases between them. CDR3 nucleotides: TGTGCCAGCAGCCAGGGACTGGCCCCTTACAATGAGCAGTTCTTC. This translates into CASSQGLAPYNEQFF.